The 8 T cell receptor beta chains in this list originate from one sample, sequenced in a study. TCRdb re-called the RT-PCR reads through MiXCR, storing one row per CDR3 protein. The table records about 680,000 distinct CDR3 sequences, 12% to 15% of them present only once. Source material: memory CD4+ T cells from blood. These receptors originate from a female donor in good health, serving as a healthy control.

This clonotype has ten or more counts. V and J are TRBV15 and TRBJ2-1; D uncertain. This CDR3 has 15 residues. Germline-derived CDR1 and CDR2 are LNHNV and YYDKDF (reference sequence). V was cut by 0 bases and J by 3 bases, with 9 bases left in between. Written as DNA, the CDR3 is TGTGCCACCAGCAGAGAATATGGTGTCTACAATGAGCAGTTCTTC. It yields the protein CATSREYGVYNEQFF.

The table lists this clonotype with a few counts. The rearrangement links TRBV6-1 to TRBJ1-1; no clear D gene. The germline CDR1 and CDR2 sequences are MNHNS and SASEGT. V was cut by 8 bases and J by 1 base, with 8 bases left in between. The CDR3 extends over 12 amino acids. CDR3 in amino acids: CASGSQNTEAFF. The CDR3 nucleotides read TGTGCCAGCGGAAGTCAGAACACTGAAGCTTTCTTT.

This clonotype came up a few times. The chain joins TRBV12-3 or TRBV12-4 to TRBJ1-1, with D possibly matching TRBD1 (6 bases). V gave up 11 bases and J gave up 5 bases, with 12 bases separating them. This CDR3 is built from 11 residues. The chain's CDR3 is CAARRGTEAFF. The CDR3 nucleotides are TGTGCCGCCCGAAGGGGGACTGAAGCTTTCTTT.

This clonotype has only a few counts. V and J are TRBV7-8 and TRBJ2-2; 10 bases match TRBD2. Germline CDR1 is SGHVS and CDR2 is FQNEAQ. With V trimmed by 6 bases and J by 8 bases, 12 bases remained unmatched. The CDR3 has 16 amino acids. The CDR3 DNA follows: TGTGCCAGCAGTCCAGCCCTAGCGGGAGAAAGAGGGGAGCTGTTTTTT. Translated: CASSPALAGERGELFF.

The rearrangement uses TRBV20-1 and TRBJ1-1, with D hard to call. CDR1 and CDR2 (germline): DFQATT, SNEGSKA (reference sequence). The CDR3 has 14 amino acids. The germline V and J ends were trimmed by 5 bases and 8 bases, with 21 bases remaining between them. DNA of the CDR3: TGCAGTGCTGGTCCTACCGCCGGCGGACTGGAAGCTTTCTTT. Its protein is CSAGPTAGGLEAFF.

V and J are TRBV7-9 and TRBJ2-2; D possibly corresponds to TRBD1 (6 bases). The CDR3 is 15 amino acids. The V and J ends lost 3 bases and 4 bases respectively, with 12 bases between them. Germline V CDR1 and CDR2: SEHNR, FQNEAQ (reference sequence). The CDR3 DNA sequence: TGTGCCAGCAGCTTCGCAACAGGGCCCACCGGGGAGCTGTTTTTT. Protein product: CASSFATGPTGELFF.

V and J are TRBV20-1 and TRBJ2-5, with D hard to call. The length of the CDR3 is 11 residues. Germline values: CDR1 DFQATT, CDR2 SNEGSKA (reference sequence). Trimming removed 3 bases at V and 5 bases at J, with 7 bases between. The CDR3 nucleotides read TGCAGTGCTAGTCGTAAGGAGACCCAGTACTTC. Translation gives CSASRKETQYF.

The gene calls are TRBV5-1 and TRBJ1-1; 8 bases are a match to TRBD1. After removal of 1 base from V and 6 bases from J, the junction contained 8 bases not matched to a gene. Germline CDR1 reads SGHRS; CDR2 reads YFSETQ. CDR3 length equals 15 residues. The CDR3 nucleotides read TGCGCCAGCAGCTTGTTGCAGGGGGCGATAGCTGAAGCTTTCTTT. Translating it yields CASSLLQGAIAEAFF.